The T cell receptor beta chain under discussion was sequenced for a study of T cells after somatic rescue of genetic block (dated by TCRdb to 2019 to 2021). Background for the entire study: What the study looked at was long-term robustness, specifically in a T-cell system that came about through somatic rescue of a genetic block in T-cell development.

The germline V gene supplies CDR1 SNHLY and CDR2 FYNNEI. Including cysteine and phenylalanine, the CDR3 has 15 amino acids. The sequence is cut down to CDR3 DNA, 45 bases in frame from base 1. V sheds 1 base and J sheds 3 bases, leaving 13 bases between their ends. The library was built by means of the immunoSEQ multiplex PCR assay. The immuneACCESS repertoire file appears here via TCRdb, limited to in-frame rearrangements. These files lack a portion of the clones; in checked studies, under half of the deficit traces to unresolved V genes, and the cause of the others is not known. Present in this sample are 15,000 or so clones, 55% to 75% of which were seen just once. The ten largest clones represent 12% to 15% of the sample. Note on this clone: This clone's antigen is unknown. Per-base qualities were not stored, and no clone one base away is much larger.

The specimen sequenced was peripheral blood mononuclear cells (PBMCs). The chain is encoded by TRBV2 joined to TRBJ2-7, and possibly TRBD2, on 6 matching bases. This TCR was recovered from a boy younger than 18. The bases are TGTGCCAGCAGTGAAGTGGGACTGTCCTTCTACGAGCAGTACTTC. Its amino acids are CASSEVGLSFYEQYF.